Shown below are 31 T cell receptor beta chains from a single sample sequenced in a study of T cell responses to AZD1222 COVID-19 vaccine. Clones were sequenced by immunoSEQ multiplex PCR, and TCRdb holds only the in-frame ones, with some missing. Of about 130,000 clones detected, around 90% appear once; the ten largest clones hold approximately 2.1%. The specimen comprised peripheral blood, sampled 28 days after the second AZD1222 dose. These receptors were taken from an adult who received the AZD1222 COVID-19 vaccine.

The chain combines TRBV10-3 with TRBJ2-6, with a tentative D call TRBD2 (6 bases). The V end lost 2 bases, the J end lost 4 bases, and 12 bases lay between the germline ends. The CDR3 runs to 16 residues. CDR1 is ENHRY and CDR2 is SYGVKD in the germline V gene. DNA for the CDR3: TGTGCCATCAGTGAGACGGAGGGGAACGGGGCCAACGTCCTGACTTTC. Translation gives CAISETEGNGANVLTF.

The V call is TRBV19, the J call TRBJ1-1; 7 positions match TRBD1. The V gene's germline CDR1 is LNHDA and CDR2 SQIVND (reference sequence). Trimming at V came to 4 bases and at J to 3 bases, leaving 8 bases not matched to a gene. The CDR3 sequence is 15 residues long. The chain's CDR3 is CASSSEGARDTEAFF. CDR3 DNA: TGTGCCAGTAGTAGTGAGGGGGCGCGGGACACTGAAGCTTTCTTT.

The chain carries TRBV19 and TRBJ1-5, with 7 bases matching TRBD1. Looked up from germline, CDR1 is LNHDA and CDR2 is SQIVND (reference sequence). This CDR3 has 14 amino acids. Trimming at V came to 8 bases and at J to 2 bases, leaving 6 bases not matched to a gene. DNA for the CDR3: TGTGCCAGTTCAAAGGGGGCTGGCAATCAGCCCCAGCATTTT. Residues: CASSKGAGNQPQHF. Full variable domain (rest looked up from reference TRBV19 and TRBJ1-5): DGGITQSPKYLFRKEGQNVTLSCEQNLNHDAMYWYRQDPGQGLRLIYYSQIVNDFQKGDIAEGYSVSREKKESFPLTVTSAQKNPTAFYLCASSKGAGNQPQHFGDGTRLSIL.

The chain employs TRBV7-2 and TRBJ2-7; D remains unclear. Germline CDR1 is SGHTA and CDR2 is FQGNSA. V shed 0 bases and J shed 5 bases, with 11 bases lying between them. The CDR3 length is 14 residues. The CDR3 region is CASSLAGSRHEQYV. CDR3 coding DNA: TGTGCCAGCAGCTTAGCGGGGTCAAGACACGAGCAGTACGTC.

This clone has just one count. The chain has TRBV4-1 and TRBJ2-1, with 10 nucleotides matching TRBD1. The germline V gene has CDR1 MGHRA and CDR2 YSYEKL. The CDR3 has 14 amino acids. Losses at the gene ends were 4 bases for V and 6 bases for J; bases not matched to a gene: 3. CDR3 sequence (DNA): TGCGCCAGCAGCCTTAGGACAGGGGGCAATGAGCAGTTCTTC. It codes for CASSLRTGGNEQFF.

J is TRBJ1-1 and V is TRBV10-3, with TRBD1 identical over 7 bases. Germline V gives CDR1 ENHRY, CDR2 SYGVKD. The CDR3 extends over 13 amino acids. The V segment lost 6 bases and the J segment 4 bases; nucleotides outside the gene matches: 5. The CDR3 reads CAISQGVSTEAFF. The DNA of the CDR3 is TGTGCCATCAGCCAGGGGGTTTCCACTGAAGCTTTCTTT.

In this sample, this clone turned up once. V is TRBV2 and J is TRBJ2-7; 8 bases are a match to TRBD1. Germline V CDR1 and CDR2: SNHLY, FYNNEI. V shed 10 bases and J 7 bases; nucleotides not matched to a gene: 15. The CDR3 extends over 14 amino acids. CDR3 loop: CATWRPQGAWEQYV. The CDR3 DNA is TGTGCCACATGGCGACCTCAGGGGGCTTGGGAGCAGTACGTC.

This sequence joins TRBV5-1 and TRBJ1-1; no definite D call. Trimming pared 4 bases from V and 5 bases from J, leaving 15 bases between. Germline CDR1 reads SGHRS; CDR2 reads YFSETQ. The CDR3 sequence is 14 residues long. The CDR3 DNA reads TGCGCCAGCAGCCCCCTTCCGCCGAGGACTGAAGCTTTCTTT. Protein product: CASSPLPPRTEAFF.

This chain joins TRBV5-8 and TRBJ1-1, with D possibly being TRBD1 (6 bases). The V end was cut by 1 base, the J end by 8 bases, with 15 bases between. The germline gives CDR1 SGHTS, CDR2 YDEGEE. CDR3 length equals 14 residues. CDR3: CASSLSPGTKEAFF. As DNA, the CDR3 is TGTGCCAGCAGCTTGAGTCCAGGGACAAAAGAAGCTTTCTTT.

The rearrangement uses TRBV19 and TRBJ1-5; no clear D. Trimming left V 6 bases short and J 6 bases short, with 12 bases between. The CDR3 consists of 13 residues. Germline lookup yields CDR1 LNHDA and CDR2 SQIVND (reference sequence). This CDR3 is CASSRQVGQPQHF. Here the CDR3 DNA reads TGTGCCAGTAGCCGGCAGGTAGGTCAGCCCCAGCATTTT.

DNA for the CDR3: TGTGCCACCAGCAGACAAAACGAGGGATTTGGGGCTTTCTTT. This sequence encodes CATSRQNEGFGAFF. This rearrangement joins TRBV15 to TRBJ1-1; no definite D call. Germline lookup yields CDR1 LNHNV and CDR2 YYDKDF (reference sequence). The CDR3 has 14 amino acids. Trimming cost V 2 bases and J 11 bases, with 18 bases left between them.

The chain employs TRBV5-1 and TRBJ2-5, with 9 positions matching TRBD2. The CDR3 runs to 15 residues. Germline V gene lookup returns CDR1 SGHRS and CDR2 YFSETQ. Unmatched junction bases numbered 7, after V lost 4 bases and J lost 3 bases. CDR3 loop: CASSRTSAREETQYF. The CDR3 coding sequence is TGCGCCAGCAGCAGGACTAGCGCAAGGGAAGAGACCCAGTACTTC.

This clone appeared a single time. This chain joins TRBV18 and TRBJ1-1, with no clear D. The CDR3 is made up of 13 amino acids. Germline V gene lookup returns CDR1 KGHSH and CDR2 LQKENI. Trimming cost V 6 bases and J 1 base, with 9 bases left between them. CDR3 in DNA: TGTGCCAGCTCGCCGGCACAGAACACTGAAGCTTTCTTT. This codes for CASSPAQNTEAFF. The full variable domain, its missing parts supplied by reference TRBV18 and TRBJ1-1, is NAGVMQNPRHLVRRRGQEARLRCSPMKGHSHVYWYRQLPEEGLKFMVYLQKENIIDESGMPKERFSAEFPKEGPSILRIQQVVRGDSAAYFCASSPAQNTEAFFGQGTRLTVV.

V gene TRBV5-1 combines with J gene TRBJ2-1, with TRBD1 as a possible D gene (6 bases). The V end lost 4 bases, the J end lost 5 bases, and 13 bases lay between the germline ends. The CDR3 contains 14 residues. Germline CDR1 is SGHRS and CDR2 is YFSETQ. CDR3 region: CASSEGDKHNEQFF. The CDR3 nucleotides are TGCGCCAGCAGCGAAGGGGACAAACACAATGAGCAGTTCTTC.

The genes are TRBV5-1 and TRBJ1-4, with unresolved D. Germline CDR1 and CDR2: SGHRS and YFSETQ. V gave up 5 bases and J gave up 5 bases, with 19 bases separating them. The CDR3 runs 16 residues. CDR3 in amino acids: CASRYSPGPENEKLFF. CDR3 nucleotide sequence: TGCGCCAGCAGGTATTCTCCGGGTCCGGAAAATGAAAAACTGTTTTTT. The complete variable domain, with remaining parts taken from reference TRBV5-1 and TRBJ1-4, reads KAGVTQTPRYLIKTRGQQVTLSCSPISGHRSVSWYQQTPGQGLQFLFEYFSETQRNKGNFPGRFSGRQFSNSRSEMNVSTLELGDSALYLCASRYSPGPENEKLFFGSGTQLSVL.

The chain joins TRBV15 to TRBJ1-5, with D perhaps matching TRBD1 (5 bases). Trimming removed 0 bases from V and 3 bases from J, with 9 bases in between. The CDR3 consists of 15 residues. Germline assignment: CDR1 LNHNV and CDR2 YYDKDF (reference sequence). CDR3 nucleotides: TGTGCCACCAGCAGAGATCAAGGGGCCAATCAGCCCCAGCATTTT. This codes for CATSRDQGANQPQHF.

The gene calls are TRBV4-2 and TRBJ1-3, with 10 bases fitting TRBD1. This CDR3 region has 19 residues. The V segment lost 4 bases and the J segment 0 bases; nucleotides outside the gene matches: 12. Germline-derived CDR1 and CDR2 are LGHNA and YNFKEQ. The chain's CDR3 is CASSPSRGTGVLSGNTIYF. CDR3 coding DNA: TGTGCCAGCAGCCCCTCCAGGGGGACAGGGGTACTCTCTGGAAACACCATATATTTT.

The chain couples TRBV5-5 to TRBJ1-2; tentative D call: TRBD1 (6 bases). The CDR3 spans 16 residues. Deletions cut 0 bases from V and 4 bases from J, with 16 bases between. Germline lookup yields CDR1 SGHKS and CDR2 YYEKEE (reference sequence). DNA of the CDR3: TGTGCCAGCAGCTTGGACACAGCTCAAGGGGGCTATGGCTACACCTTC. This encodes CASSLDTAQGGYGYTF.

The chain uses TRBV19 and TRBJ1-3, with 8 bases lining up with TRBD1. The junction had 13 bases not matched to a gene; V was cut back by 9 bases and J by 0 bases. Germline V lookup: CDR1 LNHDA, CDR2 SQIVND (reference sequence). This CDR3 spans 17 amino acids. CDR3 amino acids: CASRGPGTLSSGNTIYF. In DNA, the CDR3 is TGTGCCAGCAGGGGGCCAGGAACTTTAAGCTCTGGAAACACCATATATTTT. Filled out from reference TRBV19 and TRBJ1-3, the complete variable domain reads DGGITQSPKYLFRKEGQNVTLSCEQNLNHDAMYWYRQDPGQGLRLIYYSQIVNDFQKGDIAEGYSVSREKKESFPLTVTSAQKNPTAFYLCASRGPGTLSSGNTIYFGEGSWLTVV.

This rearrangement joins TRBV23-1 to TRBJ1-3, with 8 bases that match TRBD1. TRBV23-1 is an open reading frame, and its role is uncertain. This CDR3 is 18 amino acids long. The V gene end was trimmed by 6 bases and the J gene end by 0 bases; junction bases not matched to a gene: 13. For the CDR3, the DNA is TGCGCCAGCAGATACAAGTTTGGACAGGGTAGCTCTGGAAACACCATATATTTT. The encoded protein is CASRYKFGQGSSGNTIYF.

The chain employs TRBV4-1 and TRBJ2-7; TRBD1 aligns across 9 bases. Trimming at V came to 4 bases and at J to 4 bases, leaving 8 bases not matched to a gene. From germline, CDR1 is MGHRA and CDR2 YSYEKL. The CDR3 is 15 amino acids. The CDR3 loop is CASSLQTGGFYEQYV. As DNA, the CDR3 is TGCGCCAGCAGCCTACAGACAGGGGGATTTTACGAGCAGTACGTC.

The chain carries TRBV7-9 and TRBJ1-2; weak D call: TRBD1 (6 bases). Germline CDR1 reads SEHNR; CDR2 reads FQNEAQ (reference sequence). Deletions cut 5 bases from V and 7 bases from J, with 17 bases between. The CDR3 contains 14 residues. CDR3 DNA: TGTGCCAGCAGCCCAGGTCGGGGGCGGTTTGGCTACACCTTC. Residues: CASSPGRGRFGYTF.

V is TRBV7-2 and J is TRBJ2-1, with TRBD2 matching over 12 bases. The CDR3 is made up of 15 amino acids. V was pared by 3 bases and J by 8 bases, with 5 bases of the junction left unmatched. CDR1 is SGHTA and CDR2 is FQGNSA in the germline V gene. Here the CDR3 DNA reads TGTGCCAGCAGCTTGCTAGCGGGGGGGCCTTATGAGCAGTTCTTC. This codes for CASSLLAGGPYEQFF.

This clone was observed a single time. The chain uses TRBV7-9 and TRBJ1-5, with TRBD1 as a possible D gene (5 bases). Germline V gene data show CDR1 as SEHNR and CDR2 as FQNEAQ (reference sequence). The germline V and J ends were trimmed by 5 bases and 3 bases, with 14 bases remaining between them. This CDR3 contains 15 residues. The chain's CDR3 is CASSPRGRPNQPQHF. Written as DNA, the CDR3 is TGTGCCAGCAGCCCCCGGGGACGACCCAATCAGCCCCAGCATTTT.

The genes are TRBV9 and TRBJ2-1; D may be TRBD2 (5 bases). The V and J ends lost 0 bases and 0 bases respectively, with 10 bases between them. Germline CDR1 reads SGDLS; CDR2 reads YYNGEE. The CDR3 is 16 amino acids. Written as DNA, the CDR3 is TGTGCCAGCAGCGTAGGGGCTAGCAGCTCCTACAATGAGCAGTTCTTC. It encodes CASSVGASSSYNEQFF.

The CDR3 bases are TGTGCCAGCAGCTTGGTGGCTGGGTACACTCAGCCCCAGCATTTT. Its translation is CASSLVAGYTQPQHF. This sequence joins TRBV5-5 and TRBJ1-5, with no clear D. Germline values: CDR1 SGHKS, CDR2 YYEKEE (reference sequence). V was pared by 0 bases and J by 6 bases, with 13 bases between. CDR3 length equals 15 residues.

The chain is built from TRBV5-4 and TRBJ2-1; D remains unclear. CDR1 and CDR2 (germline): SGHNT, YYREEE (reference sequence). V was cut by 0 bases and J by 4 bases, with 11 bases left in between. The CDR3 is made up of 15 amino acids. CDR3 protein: CASSLAGAEYNEQFF. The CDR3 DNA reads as TGTGCCAGCAGCTTGGCGGGCGCAGAATACAATGAGCAGTTCTTC.

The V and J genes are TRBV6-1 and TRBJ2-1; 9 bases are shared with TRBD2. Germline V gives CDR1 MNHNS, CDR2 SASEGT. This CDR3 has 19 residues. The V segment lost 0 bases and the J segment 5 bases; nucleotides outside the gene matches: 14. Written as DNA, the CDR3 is TGTGCCAGCAGTGAAGCGCTTCGGTTAGCGGGGGTACTTCACAATGAGCAGTTCTTC. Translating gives CASSEALRLAGVLHNEQFF.

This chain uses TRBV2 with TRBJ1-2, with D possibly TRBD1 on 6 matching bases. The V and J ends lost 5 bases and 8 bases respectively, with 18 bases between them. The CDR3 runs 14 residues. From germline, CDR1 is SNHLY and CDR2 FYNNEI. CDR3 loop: CASSQQGKTDGYTF. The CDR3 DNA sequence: TGTGCCAGCAGTCAACAGGGTAAAACGGACGGCTACACCTTC.

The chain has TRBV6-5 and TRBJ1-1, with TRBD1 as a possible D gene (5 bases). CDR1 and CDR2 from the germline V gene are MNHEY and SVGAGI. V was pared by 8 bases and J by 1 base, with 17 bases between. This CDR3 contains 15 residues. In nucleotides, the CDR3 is TGTGCCAGCGTAGGGGCCTCAAGTACGAACACTGAAGCTTTCTTT. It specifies CASVGASSTNTEAFF.

The CDR3 DNA follows: TGCGCCAGCAGCCAAGATAGCCAGGGGGGGTACAATGAGCAGTTCTTC. Its translation: CASSQDSQGGYNEQFF. V is TRBV4-3 and J is TRBJ2-1, with D perhaps matching TRBD1 or TRBD2 (7 bases each). The germline V and J ends were trimmed by 0 bases and 4 bases, with 13 bases remaining between them. The CDR3 consists of 16 residues. The germline CDR1 and CDR2 sequences are LGHNA and YSLEER.